One sample yielded the 11 T cell receptor beta chains listed below, sequenced in a study of response to subunit inactivated influenza vaccine. Each CDR3 protein gets one entry after TCRdb re-called the RT-PCR reads with MiXCR. The repertoire includes a few hundred thousand distinct CDR3 sequences, 9.5% to 13% of them detected once, and over 9.5% sits in the top ten. Source: PBMCs from blood, taken more than 35 days after vaccination. The receptors come from a man aged 50 to 60 who received an inactivated influenza vaccine.

The sample holds a few counts of this clonotype. V usage is TRBV7-2 and J usage is TRBJ2-1, with D possibly called TRBD1 or TRBD2 (6 bases each). V lost 5 bases and J lost 5, with 19 bases in between. From germline, CDR1 is SGHTA and CDR2 FQGNSA. The CDR3 extends over 16 amino acids. CDR3 sequence (DNA): TGTGCCAGCAGCGGATCCGGGGGCCCCCCCCACAATGAGCAGTTCTTC. This gives the protein CASSGSGGPPHNEQFF.

This clonotype has only a few counts. The chain couples TRBV7-8 to TRBJ2-7; possibly TRBD2 for D (6 bases). The V end was cut by 5 bases, the J end by 7 bases, with 36 bases between. The germline V gene encodes CDR1 SGHVS and CDR2 FQNEAQ. This CDR3 region has 20 residues. CDR3 loop: CASSRGRVTRPGLADKEQYF. Here the CDR3 DNA reads TGTGCCAGCAGCCGTGGAAGGGTGACTAGGCCGGGACTGGCTGATAAGGAGCAGTACTTC.

V usage is TRBV18 and J usage is TRBJ2-7; perhaps TRBD1 as D (5 bases). Germline CDR1 KGHSH, CDR2 LQKENI. Deletions cut 1 base from V and 5 bases from J, with 12 bases between. This CDR3 region has 14 residues. In DNA, the CDR3 is TGTGCCAGCTCACCACAAAGGGGATGGGACGAGCAGTACTTC. Its protein product is CASSPQRGWDEQYF.

This clonotype occurred many times. This chain joins TRBV7-9 and TRBJ1-5; 7 positions agree with TRBD1. V trimming: 4 bases; J trimming: 3 bases; junction bases outside the gene matches: 9. CDR3 length: 16 residues. Germline assignment: CDR1 SEHNR and CDR2 FQNEAQ (reference sequence). In DNA, the CDR3 is TGTGCCAGCAGCTCGCAAATAGGGACAGACAATCAGCCCCAGCATTTT. It codes for CASSSQIGTDNQPQHF.

This clonotype was counted only a few times. This chain links TRBV10-3 with TRBJ1-1, with D maybe TRBD1 (6 bases). CDR3 length: 12 residues. The germline V gene encodes CDR1 ENHRY and CDR2 SYGVKD. The V gene lost 4 bases and the J gene lost 7 bases, with 10 bases spanning the gap. The CDR3 DNA is TGTGCCATCAGTGCTACAGGGAATGAAGCTTTCTTT. As protein: CAISATGNEAFF.

The V gene is TRBV6-2 or TRBV6-3, the J gene TRBJ2-5, with D perhaps TRBD2 (6 bases). The CDR3 loop spans 16 amino acids. V lost 0 bases and J 3 bases, leaving 14 bases between the germline ends. Germline V CDR1 and CDR2: MNHEY, SVGEGT. The CDR3 region is CASSYSGGQGKETQYF. The CDR3 nucleotides are TGTGCCAGCAGTTACTCGGGAGGCCAAGGGAAAGAGACCCAGTACTTC.

This clonotype was seen ten or more times. DNA for the CDR3: TGTGCCAGCAGCGAGGGACTAGCGGGCACAGATACGCAGTATTTT. This codes for CASSEGLAGTDTQYF. The rearrangement joins TRBV4-2 to TRBJ2-3; 11 nucleotides match TRBD2. The CDR3 loop spans 15 amino acids. Unmatched junction bases numbered 2, after V lost 5 bases and J lost 1 base. The germline V gene encodes CDR1 LGHNA and CDR2 YNFKEQ.

This chain joins TRBV11-2 and TRBJ1-1; 7 positions match TRBD1. Germline V gene data show CDR1 as SGHAT and CDR2 as FQNNGV. After removal of 5 bases from V and 1 base from J, the junction contained 25 bases not matched to a gene. The CDR3 is 21 amino acids. The CDR3 region has the DNA TGTGCCAGCAGCCTATATCCCCCTGGCCCACGACAGGGAGGCGAGAACACTGAAGCTTTCTTT. This sequence encodes CASSLYPPGPRQGGENTEAFF.

The table lists this clonotype with a few counts. The rearrangement links TRBV7-2 to TRBJ1-3; D is uncertain. Between the trimmed V and J ends, which lost 3 bases and 8 bases, there was a span of 14 bases. CDR1 and CDR2 from the germline V gene are SGHTA and FQGNSA. CDR3 length: 14 amino acids. The CDR3 bases are TGTGCCAGCAGCTTTCGGACCCGGAAGGACACCATATATTTT. Its translation is CASSFRTRKDTIYF.

This clonotype turned up a few times. The rearrangement joins TRBV29-1 to TRBJ2-1; D is unresolved. The V gene's germline CDR1 is SQVTM and CDR2 ANQGSEA. This CDR3 is built from 16 residues. Trimming removed 0 bases from V and 0 bases from J, with 12 bases in between. The CDR3 DNA reads TGCAGCGTTGAAGATTTAAGGATTACCTCCTACAATGAGCAGTTCTTC. Its protein product is CSVEDLRITSYNEQFF.

The chain carries TRBV4-3 and TRBJ2-2, with D perhaps assigned TRBD1 or TRBD2 (5 bases each). The CDR3 runs 15 residues. Germline V gene data show CDR1 as LGHNA and CDR2 as YSLEER. Between the trimmed V and J ends, which lost 0 bases and 5 bases, there was a span of 10 bases. For the CDR3, the DNA is TGCGCCAGCAGCCAAGATGGTGGGGGTACCGGGGAGCTGTTTTTT. It codes for CASSQDGGGTGELFF.